This TCR beta chain was observed in a study of siplizumab effects on memory and regulatory T cells. General study results and limits: In siplizumab cultures, the suppressive function of proliferating Tregs remained unconfirmed.

This clone was recorded once. The antigen is undetermined. The CDR3 consists of 14 residues. CDR1 and CDR2 from the germline V gene are SGHAT and FQNNGV. The trim removed 1 base at V and 3 bases at J, leaving 0 bases unmatched. The repertoire was sequenced with immunoSEQ multiplex PCR; TCRdb's copy has only in-frame clones and lacks some. The table includes some 110,000 clones, roughly 93% detected once. The sample consisted of Tregs sorted from blood. The V call is TRBV11-2, the J call TRBJ1-1; 9 positions agree with TRBD1. The receptor's source is a human donor in good health. CDR3 sequence: CASSLGDRDTEAFF. As DNA, the CDR3 is TGTGCCAGCAGCTTAGGGGACAGGGACACTGAAGCTTTCTTT.